This T cell receptor beta chain is from a study of cytomegalovirus exposure and HLA in healthy donors. This CDR3 has 15 residues. V was trimmed by 4 bases and J by 2 bases, leaving 15 bases between them. Germline V gene data show CDR1 as SGHRS and CDR2 as YFSETQ. This PCR relied on a set of 60 Vbeta primers and 13 Jbeta primers. Sequencing was performed with immunoSEQ multiplex PCR; in TCRdb, only in-frame clones are kept and a portion is missing. The profile shows fewer than 150,000 clones, about four fifths of them singletons. Material: PBMCs. The V and J genes are TRBV5-1 and TRBJ2-5; weak D call: TRBD2 (6 bases). The receptor's source is a young man in good health and CMV-seronegative. The CDR3 nucleotides are TGCGCCAGCAGCCCCTATGGGGCGGGGCAAGAGACCCAGTACTTC. This translates into CASSPYGAGQETQYF.